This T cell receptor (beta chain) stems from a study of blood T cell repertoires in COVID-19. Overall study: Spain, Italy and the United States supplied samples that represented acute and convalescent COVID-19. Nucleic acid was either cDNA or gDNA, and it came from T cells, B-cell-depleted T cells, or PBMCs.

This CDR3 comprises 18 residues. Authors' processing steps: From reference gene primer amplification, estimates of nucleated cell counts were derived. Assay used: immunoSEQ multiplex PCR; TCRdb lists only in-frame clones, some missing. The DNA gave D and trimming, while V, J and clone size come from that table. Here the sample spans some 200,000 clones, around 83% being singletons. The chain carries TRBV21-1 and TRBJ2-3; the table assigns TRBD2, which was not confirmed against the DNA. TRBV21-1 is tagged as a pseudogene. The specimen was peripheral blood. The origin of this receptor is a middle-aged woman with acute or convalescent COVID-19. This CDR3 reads CASNLPPEASGGADTQYF. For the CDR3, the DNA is TGTGCCAGCAACCTCCCCCCCGAGGCTAGCGGGGGGGCGGATACGCAGTATTTT.